Given below is one TCR beta chain in context. What this receptor recognizes is not known. Base-call qualities are not available, and no considerably larger clone is one nucleotide away. Collaborating institutions collected whole blood in K2EDTA tubes following their own protocols. For TCRbeta analysis, collaborator samples were shipped as frozen whole blood, as isolated PBMCs, or as DNA extracted from either sample type. The immunoSEQ Assay, a bias-controlled multiplex PCR, was used to amplify TCRbeta CDR3 regions from genomic DNA. The authors processed their data as follows. Within the assay, amplification of reference gene primers was used to estimate how many nucleated cells each sample contained. To quantify the absolute abundance of each unique TCRbeta CDR3 rearrangement, sequence reads were collapsed and filtered. For each sample, productive Simpson clonality was calculated as the square root of Simpson's diversity index across productive rearrangements. Not all clones reach the TCRdb copy of this immuneACCESS table, which keeps in-frame sequences only. Checked studies attribute under half of the gap to unresolved V genes and leave the rest unexplained. That table is the source of V, J and clone size, and D and trimming were worked out from the DNA. The sample table holds about 120,000 clones, of which roughly 80% were seen once. Around an eighth of the sample comes from the top ten.

The entry originates in a study of blood T cell repertoires in COVID-19 (dated by TCRdb to 2019 to 2021). Regarding the research as a whole: Samples covering the acute and convalescent phases of COVID-19 were provided by collaborators in the United States, Italy and Spain. The material from the prospective study consisted of cDNA or gDNA derived from T cells, B-cell-depleted T cells, or PBMCs. Deeply sampled blood TCRbeta repertoires from subjects exposed to, actively infected with, or recovered from COVID-19 were included in the dataset. The repertoires were made available in a free public database intended to serve as a resource for research on the immune response to SARS-CoV-2. Samples were obtained from the ongoing ImmuneRACE study (first 160 participants) and from 1,254 subjects provided by 6 global collaborators. Sample metadata almost always included a de-identified subject ID, COVID-19 status, age in years and sex. Where available, HLA class I and class II types were obtained from metadata supplied by the sample provider rather than from assay-based typing.

CDR1 and CDR2 are drawn from the germline V gene: SGDLS, YYNGEE. There are 16 amino acids in the CDR3, from cysteine to phenylalanine inclusive. The sequence is cut down to CDR3 DNA, 48 bases in frame from base 1. V is pruned by 0 bases and J by 4 bases, leaving 3 bases of the junction without a gene match. The research as a whole found: Clinical and demographic metadata were provided uncurated, with the amount varying by source and participant.

Sequencing used peripheral blood. This clonotype was sampled from a human donor in a cohort sampled during active COVID-19. The sequence is built from TRBV9 and TRBJ1-6; TRBD1 matches 8 bases in the middle. The DNA sequence is as follows: TGTGCCAGCAGCGTAGGGGGACAGGCATATAATTCACCCCTCCACTTT. Protein translation: CASSVGGQAYNSPLHF.